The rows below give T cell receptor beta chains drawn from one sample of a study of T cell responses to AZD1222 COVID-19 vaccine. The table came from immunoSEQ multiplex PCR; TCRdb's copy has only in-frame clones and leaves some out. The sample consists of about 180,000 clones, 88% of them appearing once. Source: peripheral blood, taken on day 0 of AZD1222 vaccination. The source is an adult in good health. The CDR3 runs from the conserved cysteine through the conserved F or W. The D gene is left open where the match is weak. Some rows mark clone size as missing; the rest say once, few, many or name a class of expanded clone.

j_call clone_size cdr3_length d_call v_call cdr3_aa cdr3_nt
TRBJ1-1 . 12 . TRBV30 CAWSVRGGKAFF TGTGCCTGGAGTGTACGGGGAGGGAAAGCTTTCTTT
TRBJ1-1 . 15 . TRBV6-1 CASSEAQTLNTEAFF TGTGCCAGCAGTGAAGCGCAAACGTTGAACACTGAAGCTTTCTTT
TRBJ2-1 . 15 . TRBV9 CASSVASSSYNEQFF TGTGCCAGCAGCGTAGCTAGTTCGTCCTACAATGAGCAGTTCTTC
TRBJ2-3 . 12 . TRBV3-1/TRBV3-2 CASSQTTVEQYF TGTGCCAGCAGCCAAACCACGGTGGAGCAGTATTTT
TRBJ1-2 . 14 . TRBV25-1 CATGPSDGNYGYTF TGTGCCACCGGCCCATCGGACGGCAACTATGGCTACACCTTC
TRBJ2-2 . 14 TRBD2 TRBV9 CASKTSGSTGELFF TGTGCCAGCAAGACTAGCGGGAGCACCGGGGAGCTGTTTTTT
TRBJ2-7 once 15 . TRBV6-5 CASSYSGQGTYEQYF TGTGCCAGCAGTTACTCAGGCCAGGGCACCTACGAGCAGTACTTC
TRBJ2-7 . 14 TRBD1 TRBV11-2 CASRPNRGVYEQYF TGTGCCAGCAGACCCAACAGGGGGGTCTACGAGCAGTACTTC
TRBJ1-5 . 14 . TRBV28 CATSIHGRNQPQHF TGTGCCACCTCAATACACGGCCGCAATCAGCCCCAGCATTTT
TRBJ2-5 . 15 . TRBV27 CASSLSARAEETQYF TGTGCCAGCAGTTTAAGTGCCAGGGCGGAAGAGACCCAGTACTTC
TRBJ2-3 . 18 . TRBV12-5 CASGLVRQADARTDTQYF TGTGCTAGTGGTTTGGTACGGCAGGCCGACGCGCGCACAGATACGCAGTATTTT
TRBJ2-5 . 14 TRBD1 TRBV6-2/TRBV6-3 CASSYGTAEETQYF TGTGCCAGCAGTTACGGGACAGCCGAAGAGACCCAGTACTTC
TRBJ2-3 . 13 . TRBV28 CASSPPSTDTQYF TGTGCCAGCAGCCCCCCCAGCACAGATACGCAGTATTTT
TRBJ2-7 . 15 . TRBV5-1 CASSFSTGVSYEQYF TGCGCCAGCAGCTTTAGTACGGGGGTATCCTACGAGCAGTACTTC
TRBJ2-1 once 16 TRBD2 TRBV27 CASSPTRGGRTDEQFF TGTGCCAGCAGCCCTACGCGCGGGGGGCGTACAGATGAGCAGTTCTTC